This is a list of T cell receptor beta chains from one sample in a study of blood T cell repertoires in COVID-19. Produced via immunoSEQ multiplex PCR; TCRdb's table is partial and in-frame only. The sample lists 80,000 to 95,000 clones, under 90% seen once, with 44% in the top ten. Sequences were obtained from peripheral blood. The receptors were gathered from a man at least 80 years old with acute or convalescent COVID-19. The CDR3 runs from the conserved cysteine through the conserved F or W.

>TRBJ1-2|TRBV6-6
CASSQEHYLSYGYTF
>TRBJ1-2|TRBV28
CASLNGRTNYGYTF
>TRBJ1-2|TRBV18
CASSPQGSNYGYTF
>TRBJ1-2|TRBV6-1
CASSEGQGGLNYGYTF
>TRBJ1-5|TRBV28
CAAGTGGARGDQPQHF
>TRBJ2-2|TRBV6-5
CASSYKQNTGELFF
>TRBJ2-1|TRBV7-2
CASSLSGRLAGTYNEQFF
>TRBJ1-1|TRBV5-1
CASSLEAGTGTAFF
>TRBJ2-2|TRBV6-5
CASSYEAGGLAGELFF
>TRBJ2-1|TRBV11-2
CASSLQLASYNEQFF
>TRBJ2-7|TRBV6-2/TRBV6-3
CASSRTSYEQYF
>TRBJ1-5|TRBV5-8
CASSLLVRNQPQHF
>TRBJ2-7|TRBV3-1/TRBV3-2
CASSQGPLTSYYEQYF
>TRBJ2-1|TRBV2
CASSKLSGSYNEQFF
>TRBJ2-1|TRBV5-8
CASIIRSGRNEQFF
>TRBJ1-4|TRBV29-1
CSVSRGSTNEKLFF
>TRBJ1-1|TRBV30
CAWSAQQGTEAFF
>TRBJ2-2|TRBV29-1
CSVGTGGIAGELFF
>TRBJ2-3|TRBV5-1
CASSGQGPDTQYF
>TRBJ1-5|TRBV2
CASSAQGNSNQPQHF
>TRBJ1-1|TRBV18
CASSPDRTLNTEAFF
>TRBJ2-3|TRBV5-8
CASSFSGYTDTQYF
>TRBJ1-2|TRBV10-3
CAISRGRSDKGYTF
>TRBJ1-2|TRBV5-1
CASSYGTVLGYTF
>TRBJ1-4|TRBV7-2
CASSPYSTNEKLFF
>TRBJ2-3|TRBV5-1
CASSFNRDIDTQYF
>TRBJ2-3|TRBV27
CASFRTSGRPTDTQYF
>TRBJ2-7|TRBV7-2
CASSLDHSSYEQYF
>TRBJ1-3|TRBV30
CAWCQQSSGNTIYF